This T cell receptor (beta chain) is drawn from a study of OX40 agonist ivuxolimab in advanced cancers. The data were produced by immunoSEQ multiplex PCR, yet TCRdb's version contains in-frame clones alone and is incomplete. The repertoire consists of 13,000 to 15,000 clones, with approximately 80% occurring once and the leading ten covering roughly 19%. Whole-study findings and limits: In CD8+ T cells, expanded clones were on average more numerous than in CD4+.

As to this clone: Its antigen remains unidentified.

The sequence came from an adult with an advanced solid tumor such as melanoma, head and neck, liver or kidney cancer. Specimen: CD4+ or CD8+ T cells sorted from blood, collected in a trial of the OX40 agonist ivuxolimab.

The CDR3 protein is CASSKAGRGISYEQYF. The CDR3 bases are TGTGCCAGCAGCAAAGCGGGGAGGGGGATTTCCTACGAGCAGTACTTC. The rearrangement uses TRBV21-1 and TRBJ2-7; the table's D call of TRBD2 was not tested on the DNA. TRBV21-1 has pseudogene status. The CDR3 extends over 16 amino acids.